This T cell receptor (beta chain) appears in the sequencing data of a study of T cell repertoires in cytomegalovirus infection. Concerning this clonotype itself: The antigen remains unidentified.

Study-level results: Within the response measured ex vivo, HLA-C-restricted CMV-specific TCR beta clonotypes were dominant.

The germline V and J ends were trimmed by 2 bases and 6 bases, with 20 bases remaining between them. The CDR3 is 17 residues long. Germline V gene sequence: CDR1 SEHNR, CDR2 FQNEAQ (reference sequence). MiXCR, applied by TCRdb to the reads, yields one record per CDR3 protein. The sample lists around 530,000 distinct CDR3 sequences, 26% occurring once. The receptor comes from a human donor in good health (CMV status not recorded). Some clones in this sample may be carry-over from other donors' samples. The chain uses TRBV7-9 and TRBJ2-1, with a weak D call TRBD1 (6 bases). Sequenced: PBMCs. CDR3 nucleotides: TGTGCCAGCAGCTTAAGTTTCCTCACAGGGTTAGCCAATGAGCAGTTCTTC. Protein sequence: CASSLSFLTGLANEQFF.